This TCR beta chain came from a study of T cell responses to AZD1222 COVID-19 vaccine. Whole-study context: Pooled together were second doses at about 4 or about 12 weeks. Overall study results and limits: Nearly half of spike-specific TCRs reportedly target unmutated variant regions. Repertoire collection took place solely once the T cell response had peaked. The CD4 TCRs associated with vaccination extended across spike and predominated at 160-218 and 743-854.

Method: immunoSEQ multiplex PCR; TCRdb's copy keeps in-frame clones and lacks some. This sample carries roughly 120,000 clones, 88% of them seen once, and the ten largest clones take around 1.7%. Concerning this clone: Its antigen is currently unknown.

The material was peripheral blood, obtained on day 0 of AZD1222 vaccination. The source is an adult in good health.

CDR3: CASSPRTGKNGYTF. CDR3 in DNA: TGTGCCAGCTCACCACGGACAGGGAAGAATGGCTACACCTTC. The chain couples TRBV18 to TRBJ1-2; 8 nucleotides match TRBD1. V was clipped by 1 base and J by 6 bases; unmatched bases: 4. CDR1 is KGHSH and CDR2 is LQKENI in the germline V gene. The CDR3 spans 14 residues.